Below are 27 T cell receptor beta chains sequenced from a single sample in a study of OX40 agonist ivuxolimab in advanced cancers. Sequencing used immunoSEQ multiplex PCR; TCRdb keeps in-frame clones, though not all of them. The sample contains approximately 66,000 clones, around 84% of which appear only once. The starting material was CD4+ or CD8+ T cells sorted from blood, obtained in a trial of the OX40 agonist ivuxolimab. These receptors were obtained from an adult with an advanced solid tumor such as melanoma, head and neck, liver or kidney cancer.

The chain combines TRBV6-6 with TRBJ2-1; 12 nucleotides match TRBD2. Germline CDR1 is MNHNY and CDR2 is SVGAGI (reference sequence). This CDR3 is built from 15 residues. V was pared by 2 bases and J by 10 bases, with 6 bases of the junction left unmatched. CDR3 sequence reads: CASSYDLAGGGEQFF. CDR3 nucleotide sequence: TGTGCCAGCAGTTACGATCTAGCGGGAGGGGGGGAGCAGTTCTTC.

V gene TRBV19 combines with J gene TRBJ1-1; D uncertain. The V and J ends lost 3 bases and 1 base respectively, with 15 bases between them. There are 16 residues in the CDR3. CDR1 and CDR2 (germline): LNHDA, SQIVND (reference sequence). This CDR3 is CASSIRRSVENTEAFF. The CDR3 region has the DNA TGTGCCAGTAGTATCCGACGTTCGGTGGAGAACACTGAAGCTTTCTTT.

A remark on this clone: One junction end does not reproduce the germline sequence, and a read error may be involved. The rearrangement links TRBV7-7 to TRBJ2-7; D is possibly TRBD2 (6 bases). This CDR3 spans 13 amino acids. CDR1 and CDR2 (germline): SSHAT, FNYEAQ (reference sequence). The CDR3 spells CASSVSVGGEQYF. The CDR3 bases are TGTGCTAGCAGCGTATCAGTGGGAGGAGAGCAGTACTTC.

The chain employs TRBV2 and TRBJ1-2; possibly TRBD1 for D (5 bases). This CDR3 is built from 15 residues. Germline V gene data show CDR1 as SNHLY and CDR2 as FYNNEI. V lost 5 bases to trimming and J lost 2 bases, with 15 bases between them. This CDR3 is CASSQDGGRNYGYTF. In nucleotides, the CDR3 is TGTGCCAGCAGTCAGGACGGGGGTAGAAACTATGGCTACACCTTC. Based on the CDR3 plus reference TRBV2 and TRBJ1-2, the full variable domain is EPEVTQTPSHQVTQMGQEVILRCVPISNHLYFYWYRQILGQKVEFLVSFYNNEISEKSEIFDDQFSVERPDGSNFTLKIRSTKLEDSAMYFCASSQDGGRNYGYTFGSGTRLTVV.

The chain recombines TRBV9 with TRBJ2-1, with TRBD2 matching over 11 bases. Germline loops: CDR1 SGDLS, CDR2 YYNGEE. Trimming at V came to 0 bases and at J to 7 bases, leaving 9 bases not matched to a gene. This CDR3 region has 17 residues. The CDR3 DNA follows: TGTGCCAGCAGCGTAGCTAAGCCTAGCGGGAGGAGGAATGAGCAGTTCTTC. Translation: CASSVAKPSGRRNEQFF.

The chain recombines TRBV28 with TRBJ2-7; the D gene is possibly TRBD1 (5 bases). The CDR3 covers 14 residues. V dropped 6 bases and J dropped 6 bases, with 18 bases sitting between them. The V gene's germline CDR1 is MDHEN and CDR2 SYDVKM. CDR3 in amino acids: CASSLARVYAEQYF. Written as DNA, the CDR3 is TGTGCCAGCAGCTTAGCCAGGGTTTATGCCGAGCAGTACTTC.

The V and J genes are TRBV30 and TRBJ1-1, with 9 bases identical to TRBD1. The CDR3 is 15 amino acids. From germline, CDR1 is GTSNPN and CDR2 SVGIG (reference sequence). J gave up 4 bases and V 4 bases, and 10 bases lay outside the gene matches. The CDR3 reads CAWNLRQGGGTEAFF. CDR3 bases: TGTGCCTGGAACCTACGACAGGGGGGGGGCACTGAAGCTTTCTTT. The entire variable domain, with the rest obtained from reference TRBV30 and TRBJ1-1, is as follows: SQTIHQWPATLVQPVGSPLSLECTVEGTSNPNLYWYRQAAGRGLQLLFYSVGIGQISSEVPQNLSASRPQDRQFILSSKKLLLSDSGFYLCAWNLRQGGGTEAFFGQGTRLTVV.

The chain employs TRBV2 and TRBJ1-5; 7 bases line up with TRBD1. J was trimmed by 4 bases and V by 5 bases; bases with no gene match: 2. Germline lookup yields CDR1 SNHLY and CDR2 FYNNEI. There are 13 residues in the CDR3. The CDR3 sequence: CASSNRGNQPQHF. The CDR3 DNA reads as TGTGCCAGCAGTAACAGGGGAAATCAGCCCCAGCATTTT.

J is TRBJ1-1 and V is TRBV18; possible D gene TRBD1, 6 bases. This CDR3 has 16 residues. The V end lost 0 bases, the J end lost 3 bases, and 14 bases lay between the germline ends. Germline assignment: CDR1 KGHSH and CDR2 LQKENI. The CDR3 DNA follows: TGTGCCAGCTCACCACCCAGGGGAAGTACGGACACTGAAGCTTTCTTT. Its translation: CASSPPRGSTDTEAFF.

V and J are TRBV11-3 and TRBJ2-1; D unresolved. The CDR3 length is 17 residues. Germline V lookup: CDR1 SGHNT, CDR2 YENEEA. V lost 4 bases and J 0 bases, leaving 16 bases between the germline ends. CDR3 nucleotides: TGTGCCAGCAGCTCTAGGGCCGCTTATATCTCCTACAATGAGCAGTTCTTC. Protein: CASSSRAAYISYNEQFF.

CDR3 DNA: TGTGCCAGCAGCTTAGATGTCAGGGCGATAAGCTCCTATAATTCACCCCTCCACTTT. It is translated as CASSLDVRAISSYNSPLHF. The chain carries TRBV7-2 and TRBJ1-6; tentatively, D is TRBD1 (5 bases). The CDR3 loop spans 19 amino acids. Germline assignment: CDR1 SGHTA and CDR2 FQGNSA. Trimming shortened V by 1 base and J by 0 bases, and 16 bases separated the two germline ends.

The chain links TRBV30 to TRBJ2-6; tentative D call: TRBD1 (6 bases). V was pared by 4 bases and J by 0 bases, with 19 bases between. This CDR3 has 18 residues. Germline loops: CDR1 GTSNPN, CDR2 SVGIG (reference sequence). The CDR3 sequence is CAWIGQPHQISGANVLTF. In DNA form, the CDR3 reads TGTGCCTGGATAGGACAGCCACACCAAATCTCTGGGGCCAACGTCCTGACTTTC. Together with reference TRBV30 and TRBJ2-6, the CDR3 gives the full variable domain: SQTIHQWPATLVQPVGSPLSLECTVEGTSNPNLYWYRQAAGRGLQLLFYSVGIGQISSEVPQNLSASRPQDRQFILSSKKLLLSDSGFYLCAWIGQPHQISGANVLTFGAGSRLTVL.

The chain uses TRBV11-3 and TRBJ2-1, with D tentatively TRBD2 (5 bases). The CDR3 has 15 amino acids. Germline V gene data show CDR1 as SGHNT and CDR2 as YENEEA. Trimming took 0 bases from V and 4 from J, leaving 10 bases between them. CDR3 in amino acids: CASSLDSGSYNEQFF. In nucleotides, the CDR3 is TGTGCCAGCAGCTTAGATTCGGGGTCTTACAATGAGCAGTTCTTC.

The chain has TRBV6-1 and TRBJ1-2; D is possibly TRBD1 (6 bases). This CDR3 region has 12 residues. Germline CDR1 MNHNS, CDR2 SASEGT. Trimming cost V 8 bases and J 4 bases, with 11 bases left between them. CDR3 coding DNA: TGTGCCAGCGTCACAGGGAGCTATGGCTACACCTTC. Protein sequence: CASVTGSYGYTF.

The chain employs TRBV6-5 and TRBJ2-7, with TRBD2 matching over 13 bases. V lost 5 bases and J lost 3; bases outside the gene matches: 4. Germline V lookup: CDR1 MNHEY, CDR2 SVGAGI. This CDR3 is built from 15 residues. In nucleotides, the CDR3 is TGTGCCAGCAGTACGACTAGCGGGGGGTACTACGAGCAGTACTTC. This sequence encodes CASSTTSGGYYEQYF.

This clone appeared a few times. This chain links TRBV19 with TRBJ1-5; D is uncertain. Trimming removed 5 bases from V and 3 bases from J, with 8 bases in between. CDR3 length: 13 amino acids. Germline V lookup: CDR1 LNHDA, CDR2 SQIVND (reference sequence). Here the CDR3 DNA reads TGTGCCAGTAGTTTCACGAACAATCAGCCCCAGCATTTT. Its protein product is CASSFTNNQPQHF.

The chain is built from TRBV6-6 and TRBJ2-2; the D gene could be TRBD1 or TRBD2 (6 bases each). The CDR3 contains 14 residues. CDR1 MNHNY and CDR2 SVGAGI come from the germline V gene (reference sequence). V shed 10 bases and J shed 2 bases, with 14 bases lying between them. This CDR3 reads CAIARGDNTGELFF. CDR3 DNA sequence: TGTGCCATCGCTAGGGGGGACAACACCGGGGAGCTGTTTTTT.

The genes are TRBV27 and TRBJ1-1, with D possibly matching TRBD1 (5 bases). The ends were cut back, 2 bases at V and 4 bases at J, with 17 bases in the middle. The germline CDR1 and CDR2 sequences are MNHEY and SMNVEV (reference sequence). The CDR3 length is 16 residues. The CDR3 loop is CASSLVGTRAITEAFF. The CDR3 region has the DNA TGTGCCAGCAGTTTAGTGGGGACGCGGGCTATCACTGAAGCTTTCTTT.

There are a few counts of this clone. The chain carries TRBV27 and TRBJ1-4; D is perhaps TRBD1 (6 bases). Germline assignment: CDR1 MNHEY and CDR2 SMNVEV (reference sequence). Trimming removed 5 bases from V and 8 bases from J, with 9 bases in between. The CDR3 has 12 residues. The CDR3 DNA is TGTGCCAGCAGTACAGGGAGAGAAAAACTGTTTTTT. Translating gives CASSTGREKLFF. The variable domain in full, with the rest retrieved from reference TRBV27 and TRBJ1-4, is EAQVTQNPRYLITVTGKKLTVTCSQNMNHEYMSWYRQDPGLGLRQIYYSMNVEVTDKGDVPEGYKVSRKEKRNFPLILESPSPNQTSLYFCASSTGREKLFFGSGTQLSVL.

This clone was found once. The chain combines TRBV7-9 with TRBJ2-1; D not resolved. V was trimmed by 6 bases and J by 0 bases, leaving 6 bases between them. This CDR3 is 13 amino acids long. Germline V gene lookup returns CDR1 SEHNR and CDR2 FQNEAQ (reference sequence). The CDR3 DNA reads TGTGCCAGCAGGCCGAGCTCCTACAATGAGCAGTTCTTC. Encoded protein: CASRPSSYNEQFF.

This chain links TRBV12-5 with TRBJ2-5, with 7 bases lining up with TRBD2. The end of the DNA fits TRBJ2-7 better, so the J call may be wrong. Germline loops: CDR1 LGHNT, CDR2 FRNRAP. The CDR3 runs to 16 residues. CDR3 residues: CASGSGKGGSSYEQYF. Here the CDR3 DNA reads TGTGCTAGTGGTTCCGGCAAGGGCGGGAGCTCCTACGAGCAGTACTTC.

This clone was detected only a few times. The chain links TRBV9 to TRBJ1-5; D might be TRBD1 (6 bases). Trimming took off 3 bases at V and 7 bases at J, with 11 bases between the two ends. The CDR3 is 13 amino acids. The germline V gene encodes CDR1 SGDLS and CDR2 YYNGEE. The CDR3 is CASSEGGGQPQHF. CDR3 DNA sequence: TGTGCCAGCAGCGAAGGAGGGGGACAGCCCCAGCATTTT.

J is TRBJ1-1 and V is TRBV28; no clear D gene. V shed 7 bases and J shed 1 base, with 7 bases lying between them. CDR1 is MDHEN, CDR2 SYDVKM, per germline. The CDR3 loop spans 12 amino acids. CDR3 coding DNA: TGTGCCAGCACCGAAGAGAACACTGAAGCTTTCTTT. This translates into CASTEENTEAFF.

This chain joins TRBV4-1 and TRBJ2-7, with TRBD2 matching 9 bases. In germline, CDR1 is MGHRA, CDR2 YSYEKL. This CDR3 is 15 amino acids long. J lost 6 bases, V lost 2 bases, and 8 bases had no gene match. In DNA form, the CDR3 reads TGCGCCAGCAGCCAATTTGGGGGACTAGCAACCGAGCAGTACTTC. Translated, it gives CASSQFGGLATEQYF.

The chain is built from TRBV27 and TRBJ1-5; no reliable D call. The CDR3 has 15 amino acids. CDR1 is MNHEY and CDR2 is SMNVEV in the germline V gene (reference sequence). Deletions cut 0 bases from V and 7 bases from J, with 13 bases between. CDR3 region: CASSLSPVSGQPQHF. CDR3 bases: TGTGCCAGCAGTTTATCGCCGGTGTCGGGACAGCCCCAGCATTTT.

This clone has just one count. The V and J genes are TRBV6-1 and TRBJ2-7; 8 nucleotides match TRBD1. V lost 4 bases to trimming and J lost 3 bases; unmatched junction nucleotides: 2. Germline V gene sequence: CDR1 MNHNS, CDR2 SASEGT. The CDR3 is 13 residues long. In DNA form, the CDR3 reads TGTGCCAGCAGTGGGACAGGGTTCTACGAGCAGTACTTC. As protein: CASSGTGFYEQYF.

V and J are TRBV19 and TRBJ1-1; no reliable D call. V was shortened by 4 bases and J by 2 bases, with 11 bases between the two germline ends. CDR3 size: 14 residues. Germline-derived CDR1 and CDR2 are LNHDA and SQIVND (reference sequence). CDR3 bases: TGTGCCAGTAGTAAAGACTGGGGAAACACTGAAGCTTTCTTT. This encodes CASSKDWGNTEAFF.